This TCR beta chain was retrieved from a study of regulatory T cells in long-lasting Graves disease. This clonotype was counted between two and nine times. The length of the CDR3 is 13 residues. The V gene end was trimmed by 7 bases and the J gene end by 5 bases; junction bases not matched to a gene: 5. Germline loops: CDR1 SQVTM, CDR2 ANQGSEA. Both iRepertoire HTBI primers and Arm-PCR of CDR3 regions were used to build the TCR beta libraries. TCRdb redid the calling of the multiplex PCR reads with MiXCR, one entry per CDR3 protein. The sample carries about 540,000 distinct CDR3 sequences, approximately 13% recorded once. Time point indicated: newly diagnosed GD, antithyroid drugs for less than 3 months. PBMCs were the source of the RNA used for TCR sequencing. The data also belong to a second study, concerning T cells in Graves' hyperthyroidism and ophthalmopathy.

The sample here was peripheral blood mononuclear cells (PBMCs), taken at new diagnosis, from a patient treated with antithyroid drugs. The rearrangement uses TRBV29-1 and TRBJ2-3; 11 positions match TRBD2. The clonotype originates from a young man with Graves disease. The CDR3 loop reads CSAVLAGVDTQYF. DNA for the CDR3: TGCAGCGCGGTACTAGCGGGAGTAGATACGCAGTATTTT.